This TCR beta chain originates from a study of cytomegalovirus exposure and HLA in healthy donors. Looking at the study overall: Sequencing of about 179 million T cells in an earlier analysis found under 120 million unique TCR beta sequences.

V lost 0 bases and J 5 bases, leaving 9 bases between the germline ends. The CDR3 loop spans 13 amino acids. Germline CDR1 is SGDLS and CDR2 is YYNGEE. Study-wide results and caveats: Most likely, a cluster of highly shared sequence variants arose as a sequencing artifact. Associated with HLA alleles at 0.05 false discovery rate in a later analysis were some 16,000 TCR beta sequences.

Turning to this clone: Its antigen is unidentified.

The PCR employed 60 Vbeta primers together with 13 Jbeta primers. Sequencing used immunoSEQ multiplex PCR; TCRdb keeps in-frame clones, though not all of them. The data contain over 150,000 clones, more than 65% of them seen just once; the ten biggest clones take up roughly 1.3%. The clonotype originates from a woman in her forties or fifties in good health and CMV-seronegative. The V and J genes are TRBV9 and TRBJ2-7; D might be TRBD1 (5 bases). The specimen sequenced was PBMCs. The CDR3 DNA sequence: TGTGCCAGCAGCGTAGGGCAGGGAAACGAGCAGTACTTC. It translates to CASSVGQGNEQYF.